Given below is one T cell receptor (beta chain) in context. What it binds is unknown. The record originates from a study of shared clonotypes between healthy human individuals. About the study: Per donor, three plates held CD4 naive cells, three held CD4 memory, two held CD8 naive and one held CD8 memory.

Generated by immunoSEQ multiplex PCR, the TCRdb table keeps only in-frame clones and is missing some. In the table there are millions of clones, roughly 92% of which are singletons. The split of CD4+ cells yielded CD45RA+ naive and CD45RA-negative memory subsets. General observations from the study: Sampling covered nothing but blood. Tissue TCR repertoires likely differ from those found in blood.

Germline lookup yields CDR1 KGHSH and CDR2 LQKENI. There are 15 residues in the CDR3. J lost 4 bases, V lost 5 bases, and 6 bases had no gene match. V gene TRBV18 combines with J gene TRBJ1-3, with 9 bases that match TRBD1. The sequence derives from a man between 18 and 35 years old in good health. The specimen sequenced was naive CD4+ T cells sorted from blood. Subset of the sample: CD45RA+ positively selected. The CDR3 reads CASSSLGTGGNTIYF. The CDR3 coding sequence is TGTGCCAGCTCATCACTCGGGACAGGGGGAAACACCATATATTTT.